Following are 28 T cell receptor beta chains from one sample sequenced in a study of cytomegalovirus exposure and HLA in healthy donors. PCR involved 60 Vbeta and 13 Jbeta primers. The repertoire was sequenced with immunoSEQ multiplex PCR; TCRdb's copy has only in-frame clones and lacks some. The sample records around 300,000 clones, about 87% being singletons. The sample consisted of PBMCs. The receptors originated from a woman between 18 and 29 years old in good health and CMV-seronegative.

The CDR3 loop is CASSQAAGFEYF. Here the CDR3 DNA reads TGTGCCAGCAGCCAAGCCGCAGGGTTCGAGTACTTC. The chain employs TRBV14 and TRBJ2-7, with D tentatively TRBD1 (5 bases). CDR1 and CDR2 from the germline V gene are SGHDN and FVKESK. The CDR3 spans 12 residues. Deletions cut 1 base from V and 11 bases from J, with 12 bases between.

This chain connects TRBV4-1 to TRBJ2-1, with 13 bases that match TRBD2. V was clipped by 4 bases and J by 8 bases; unmatched bases: 5. The CDR3 spans 15 residues. The V gene's germline CDR1 is MGHRA and CDR2 YSYEKL. The CDR3 loop is CASSRTSGGAHEQFF. CDR3 DNA: TGCGCCAGCAGCCGCACTAGCGGGGGGGCCCATGAGCAGTTCTTC.

V is TRBV13 and J is TRBJ1-2; the match to TRBD1 covers 8 bases. From germline, CDR1 is PRHDT and CDR2 FYEKMQ (reference sequence). After removal of 4 bases from V and 4 bases from J, the junction contained 5 bases not matched to a gene. This CDR3 contains 14 residues. CDR3 loop: CASSSTGAPYGYTF. The DNA of the CDR3 is TGTGCCAGCAGCTCGACAGGGGCCCCCTATGGCTACACCTTC.

This chain uses TRBV7-7 with TRBJ1-4; D is ambiguous. The germline V gene has CDR1 SSHAT and CDR2 FNYEAQ (reference sequence). This CDR3 is built from 15 residues. Between the trimmed V and J ends, which lost 1 base and 0 bases, there was a span of 6 bases. CDR3 protein: CASSLVSATNEKLFF. DNA of the CDR3: TGTGCCAGCAGCTTAGTGAGTGCAACTAATGAAAAACTGTTTTTT.

Note on this clone: Germline is not matched at one junction end, which may reflect a read error. V is TRBV7-9 and J is TRBJ2-3, with D perhaps matching TRBD1 (6 bases). Germline assignment: CDR1 SEHNR and CDR2 FQNEAQ (reference sequence). This CDR3 region has 15 residues. The CDR3 sequence is CSSSSAPQGTDTQYF. The CDR3 DNA sequence: TGTTCCAGCAGCTCCGCCCCACAGGGTACAGATACGCAGTATTTT.

This rearrangement joins TRBV30 to TRBJ2-1; no reliable D call. The CDR3 length is 13 residues. The germline V gene encodes CDR1 GTSNPN and CDR2 SVGIG (reference sequence). V shed 7 bases and J shed 1 base, with 11 bases lying between them. The CDR3 protein is CAFFIGSYNEQFF. The CDR3 DNA follows: TGTGCCTTTTTCATCGGGTCCTACAATGAGCAGTTCTTC.

V and J are TRBV5-1 and TRBJ1-2; no clear D gene. Trimming removed 0 bases at V and 3 bases at J, with 9 bases between. Per germline, CDR1 SGHRS and CDR2 YFSETQ. CDR3 size: 14 residues. The CDR3 loop is CASSLVGGHYGYTF. CDR3 sequence (DNA): TGCGCCAGCAGCTTGGTTGGAGGACACTATGGCTACACCTTC.

This clone occurred once. The chain combines TRBV19 with TRBJ1-3, with D unclear. Trimming left V 6 bases short and J 0 bases short, with 9 bases between. Per germline, CDR1 LNHDA and CDR2 SQIVND (reference sequence). The CDR3 consists of 14 residues. The CDR3, as DNA: TGTGCCAGTAGGGTACAGTCCTCTGGAAACACCATATATTTT. Translated: CASRVQSSGNTIYF.

This chain uses TRBV11-2 with TRBJ1-6; 7 nucleotides agree with TRBD1. Germline V gene data show CDR1 as SGHAT and CDR2 as FQNNGV. The CDR3 sequence is 14 residues long. Unmatched junction bases numbered 6, after V lost 1 base and J lost 12 bases. The CDR3 loop is CASSLGTGVLPLHF. DNA of the CDR3: TGTGCCAGCAGCTTAGGGACAGGAGTATTACCCCTCCACTTT.

This chain connects TRBV10-3 to TRBJ2-2; 8 bases match TRBD1. The CDR3 is 15 amino acids. Germline CDR1 and CDR2: ENHRY and SYGVKD. After removal of 5 bases from V and 4 bases from J, the junction contained 6 bases not matched to a gene. DNA of the CDR3: TGTGCCATCAGTACCAGGGGGCTTGGCACCGGGGAGCTGTTTTTT. It codes for CAISTRGLGTGELFF.

This chain joins TRBV5-1 and TRBJ2-1; D gene unclear. CDR3 size: 12 residues. Germline loops: CDR1 SGHRS, CDR2 YFSETQ. The ends were cut back, 0 bases at V and 7 bases at J, with 5 bases in the middle. CDR3 DNA sequence: TGCGCCAGCAGCTTGGTACGGAATGAGCAGTTCTTC. As protein: CASSLVRNEQFF. The variable domain in full, completed from reference TRBV5-1 and TRBJ2-1, reads KAGVTQTPRYLIKTRGQQVTLSCSPISGHRSVSWYQQTPGQGLQFLFEYFSETQRNKGNFPGRFSGRQFSNSRSEMNVSTLELGDSALYLCASSLVRNEQFFGPGTRLTVL.

The rearrangement joins TRBV2 to TRBJ1-1, with TRBD1 matching over 8 bases. V lost 5 bases, J lost 7 bases, and 3 bases stayed unmatched. The CDR3 is 12 amino acids. The germline V gene has CDR1 SNHLY and CDR2 FYNNEI. The CDR3 DNA sequence: TGTGCCAGCAGTCAGGGGGCGGTTGAAGCTTTCTTT. Residues: CASSQGAVEAFF.

The chain links TRBV7-6 to TRBJ2-1; 7 positions agree with TRBD1. The length of the CDR3 is 14 residues. Trimming cost V 5 bases and J 2 bases; bases outside gene matches: 3. Germline V gene sequence: CDR1 SGHVS, CDR2 FNYEAQ. The CDR3 region is CASSVTGPYNEQFF. The DNA of the CDR3 is TGTGCCAGCAGCGTGACAGGGCCCTACAATGAGCAGTTCTTC.

V is TRBV11-2 and J is TRBJ2-5; D gene ambiguous. Deletions cut 5 bases from V and 5 bases from J, with 9 bases between. The CDR3 sequence is 12 residues long. Germline CDR1 is SGHAT and CDR2 is FQNNGV. The CDR3 reads CASSALWETQYF. DNA of the CDR3: TGTGCCAGCAGCGCACTCTGGGAGACCCAGTACTTC.

With respect to this clone: Compared with germline, one end of the junction differs, possibly owing to a read error. The chain is built from TRBV11-3 and TRBJ2-7; D possibly corresponds to TRBD2 (6 bases). CDR3 length equals 9 residues. CDR1 is SGHNT, CDR2 YENEEA, per germline. The CDR3 nucleotides are TGTGCCAGCAGCCCAGGCGGGGACTTC. Encoded protein: CASSPGGDF.

This chain uses TRBV5-6 with TRBJ2-7; the D gene is possibly TRBD2 (7 bases). Deletions cut 4 bases from V and 0 bases from J, with 17 bases between. This CDR3 has 16 residues. Germline V gene sequence: CDR1 SGHDT, CDR2 YYEEEE. The CDR3 protein is CASSPDGGQSSYEQYF. CDR3 bases: TGTGCCAGCAGCCCGGACGGGGGGCAGAGCTCCTACGAGCAGTACTTC.

The chain joins TRBV2 to TRBJ2-5, with D possibly matching TRBD2 (6 bases). Germline V gives CDR1 SNHLY, CDR2 FYNNEI. This CDR3 comprises 14 residues. V gave up 6 bases and J gave up 1 base, with 12 bases separating them. CDR3 coding DNA: TGTGCCAGCAGGCCGCGGGGCCTCCAAGAGACCCAGTACTTC. Protein: CASRPRGLQETQYF.

The chain uses TRBV29-1 and TRBJ2-3; TRBD1 matches at 8 bases. V was clipped by 7 bases and J by 9 bases; unmatched bases: 18. The CDR3 runs to 15 residues. Germline V CDR1 and CDR2: SQVTM, ANQGSEA. The CDR3 DNA sequence: TGCAGCGCCAGGGGGCGGCTCTCCAGGGAAGAAACGCAGTATTTT. Protein: CSARGRLSREETQYF.

V and J are TRBV5-1 and TRBJ2-1; 16 bases align to TRBD2. Germline assignment: CDR1 SGHRS and CDR2 YFSETQ. V shed 4 bases, J shed 7 bases, and the junction held 2 bases outside the gene matches. This CDR3 spans 15 amino acids. The CDR3 loop reads CASSRGLAGGNEQFF. The CDR3 bases are TGCGCCAGCAGCAGGGGACTAGCGGGGGGGAATGAGCAGTTCTTC.

This chain joins TRBV30 and TRBJ1-5; D might be TRBD1 (5 bases). Trimming shortened V by 7 bases and J by 0 bases, and 16 bases separated the two germline ends. The germline CDR1 and CDR2 sequences are GTSNPN and SVGIG (reference sequence). The CDR3 has 15 amino acids. The CDR3 DNA reads as TGTGCCTCCAACCCAGGCGGACATAGCAATCAGCCCCAGCATTTT. Amino acids: CASNPGGHSNQPQHF. The full variable domain, with the rest looked up from reference TRBV30 and TRBJ1-5, is SQTIHQWPATLVQPVGSPLSLECTVEGTSNPNLYWYRQAAGRGLQLLFYSVGIGQISSEVPQNLSASRPQDRQFILSSKKLLLSDSGFYLCASNPGGHSNQPQHFGDGTRLSIL.

The chain carries TRBV29-1 and TRBJ2-1; 7 bases map to TRBD1. V shed 6 bases and J 5 bases; nucleotides not matched to a gene: 7. The CDR3 has 13 amino acids. Per the germline V gene, CDR1 is SQVTM and CDR2 is ANQGSEA. The CDR3 sequence: CSVAQGVHNEQFF. CDR3 DNA sequence: TGCAGCGTAGCCCAGGGGGTGCACAATGAGCAGTTCTTC.

This CDR3 reads CASCLTGNQPQHF. As DNA, the CDR3 is TGTGCCAGCTGCCTGACCGGGAATCAGCCCCAGCATTTT. The gene calls are TRBV27 and TRBJ1-5; unclear D gene. There are 13 residues in the CDR3. The ends were cut back, 8 bases at V and 4 bases at J, with 12 bases in the middle. CDR1 and CDR2 (germline): MNHEY, SMNVEV (reference sequence).

The chain is built from TRBV6-4 and TRBJ2-1; 8 bases match TRBD2. This CDR3 has 15 residues. The germline V gene encodes CDR1 MRHNA and CDR2 SNTAGT. V was clipped by 4 bases and J by 3 bases; unmatched bases: 5. CDR3 coding DNA: TGTGCCAGCAGTGCTGCGGGGGGCTTCTACAATGAGCAGTTCTTC. This gives the protein CASSAAGGFYNEQFF.

The chain joins TRBV6-5 to TRBJ1-4, with D maybe TRBD1 (5 bases). Germline values: CDR1 MNHEY, CDR2 SVGAGI. This CDR3 is 15 amino acids long. Trimming removed 6 bases at V and 2 bases at J, with 13 bases between. CDR3 DNA: TGTGCCAGCAGAAGAACGGGGGGGACTAATGAAAAACTGTTTTTT. Translation: CASRRTGGTNEKLFF.

This clone was seen more than once but under ten times. Other DNA sequences from this sample encode an identical CDR3 as well. The chain combines TRBV5-6 with TRBJ1-1; D is unclear. From germline, CDR1 is SGHDT and CDR2 YYEEEE. CDR3 length equals 11 residues. Trimming removed 5 bases from V and 2 bases from J, with 4 bases in between. The CDR3 bases are TGTGCCAGCAGTTTAAACACTGAAGCTTTCTTT. Residues: CASSLNTEAFF.

The chain is built from TRBV5-1 and TRBJ2-7, with 9 nucleotides matching TRBD1. CDR1 and CDR2 (germline): SGHRS, YFSETQ. This CDR3 spans 13 amino acids. V lost 4 bases, J lost 5 bases, and 4 bases stayed unmatched. The DNA of the CDR3 is TGCGCCAGCAGCACGGACAGGGGAGACGAGCAGTACTTC. Protein product: CASSTDRGDEQYF.

The rearrangement links TRBV19 to TRBJ2-5; TRBD2 might be the D (5 bases). The CDR3 runs to 15 residues. Germline lookup yields CDR1 LNHDA and CDR2 SQIVND (reference sequence). The V gene lost 2 bases and the J gene lost 3 bases, with 13 bases spanning the gap. CDR3 nucleotide sequence: TGTGCCAGTAGTATATTGCGATCGGGAAAAGAGACCCAGTACTTC. Amino acids: CASSILRSGKETQYF.

This chain uses TRBV9 with TRBJ2-7; 8 positions match TRBD1. Germline values: CDR1 SGDLS, CDR2 YYNGEE. J was trimmed by 2 bases and V by 3 bases; bases with no gene match: 7. This CDR3 has 15 amino acids. The chain's CDR3 is CASSESGTGAYEQYF. Written as DNA, the CDR3 is TGTGCCAGCAGCGAATCCGGGACAGGAGCCTACGAGCAGTACTTC.